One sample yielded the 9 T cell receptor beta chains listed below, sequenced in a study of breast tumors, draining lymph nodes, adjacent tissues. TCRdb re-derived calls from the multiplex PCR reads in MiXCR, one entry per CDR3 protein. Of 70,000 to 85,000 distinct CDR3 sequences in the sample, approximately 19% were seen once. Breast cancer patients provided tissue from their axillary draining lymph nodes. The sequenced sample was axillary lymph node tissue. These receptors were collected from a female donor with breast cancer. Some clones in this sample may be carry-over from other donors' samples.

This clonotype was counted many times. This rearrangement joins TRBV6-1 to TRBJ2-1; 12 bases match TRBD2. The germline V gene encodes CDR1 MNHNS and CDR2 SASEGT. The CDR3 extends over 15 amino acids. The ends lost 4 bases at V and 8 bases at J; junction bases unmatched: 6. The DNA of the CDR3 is TGTGCCAGCAGTGTGACTAGCGGGAGAGCGGATGAGCAGTTCTTC. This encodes CASSVTSGRADEQFF.

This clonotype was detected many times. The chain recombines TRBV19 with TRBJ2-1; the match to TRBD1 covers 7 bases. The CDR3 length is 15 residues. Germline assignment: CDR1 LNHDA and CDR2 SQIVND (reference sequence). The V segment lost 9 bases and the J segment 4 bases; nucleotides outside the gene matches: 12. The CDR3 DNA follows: TGTGCCAGCTCCAACCGACAGGGTTCATACAATGAGCAGTTCTTC. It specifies CASSNRQGSYNEQFF.

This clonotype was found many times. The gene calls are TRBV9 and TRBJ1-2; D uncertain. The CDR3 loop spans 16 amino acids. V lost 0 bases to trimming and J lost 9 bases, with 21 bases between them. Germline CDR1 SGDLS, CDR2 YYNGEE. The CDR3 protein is CASSVASSVLLSSYTF. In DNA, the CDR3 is TGTGCCAGCAGCGTAGCTTCCTCTGTTTTGCTTAGTAGCTACACCTTC.

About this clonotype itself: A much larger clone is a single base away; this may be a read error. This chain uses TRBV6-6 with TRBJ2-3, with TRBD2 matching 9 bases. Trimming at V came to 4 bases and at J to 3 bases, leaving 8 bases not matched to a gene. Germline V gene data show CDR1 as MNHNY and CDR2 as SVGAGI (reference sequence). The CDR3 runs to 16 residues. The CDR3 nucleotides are TGTGCCAGCAGTTTCAGGCGGGAGGGCCCAACAGATACGCAGTATTTT. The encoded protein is CASSFRREGPTDTQYF.

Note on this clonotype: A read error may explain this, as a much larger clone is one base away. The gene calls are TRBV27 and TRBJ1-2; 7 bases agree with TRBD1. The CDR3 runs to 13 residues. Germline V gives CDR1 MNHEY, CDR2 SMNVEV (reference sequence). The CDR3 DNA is TGTGCCAGCAGTCTCCGGGACAGCTATGGCTACATCTTC. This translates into CASSLRDSYGYIF.

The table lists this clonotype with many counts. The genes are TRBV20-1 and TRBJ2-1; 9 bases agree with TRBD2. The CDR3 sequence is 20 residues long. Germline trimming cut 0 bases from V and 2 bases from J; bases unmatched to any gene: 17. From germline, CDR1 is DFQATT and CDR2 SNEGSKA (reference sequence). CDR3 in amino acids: CSARDQGLAWRRGAYNEQFF. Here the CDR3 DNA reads TGCAGTGCTAGAGATCAAGGACTAGCGTGGAGGAGGGGAGCCTACAATGAGCAGTTCTTC.

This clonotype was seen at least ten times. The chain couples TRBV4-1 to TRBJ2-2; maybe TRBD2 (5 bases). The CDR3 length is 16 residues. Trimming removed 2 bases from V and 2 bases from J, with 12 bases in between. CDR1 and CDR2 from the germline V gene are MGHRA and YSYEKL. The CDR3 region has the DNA TGCGCCAGCAGCCAAAGAGGGATACTTAACACCGGGGAGCTGTTTTTT. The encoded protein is CASSQRGILNTGELFF.

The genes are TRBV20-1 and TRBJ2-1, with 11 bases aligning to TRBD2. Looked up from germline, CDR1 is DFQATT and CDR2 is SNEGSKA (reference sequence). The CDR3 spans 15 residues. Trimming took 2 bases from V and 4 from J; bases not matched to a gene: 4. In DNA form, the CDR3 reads TGCAGTGCTAGATCGACTAGCGGGGAATACAATGAGCAGTTCTTC. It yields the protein CSARSTSGEYNEQFF.

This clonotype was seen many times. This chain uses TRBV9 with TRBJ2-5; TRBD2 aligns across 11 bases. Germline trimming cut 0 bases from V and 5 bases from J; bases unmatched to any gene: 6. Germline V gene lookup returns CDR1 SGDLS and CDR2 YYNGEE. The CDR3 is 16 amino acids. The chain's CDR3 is CASSVGVAGGMETQYF. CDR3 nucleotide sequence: TGTGCCAGCAGCGTAGGTGTAGCGGGAGGGATGGAGACCCAGTACTTC. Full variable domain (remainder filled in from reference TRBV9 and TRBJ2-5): DSGVTQTPKHLITATGQRVTLRCSPRSGDLSVYWYQQSLDQGLQFLIQYYNGEERAKGNILERFSAQQFPDLHSELNLSSLELGDSALYFCASSVGVAGGMETQYFGPGTRLLVL.